This T cell receptor (beta chain) emerged from a study of tumor and adjacent non-tumor tissue in lung cancer. As for the study in general: Stage I to III disease affected approximately 11 men and roughly five women aged about 31 to 76. Samples averaged about 3.8 million productive TCRbeta reads each. General observations from the study: In normal lung, the top 100 clones were significantly more dominant than in tumor.

This clonotype came up a few times. Its specificity is unknown. TCRbeta libraries were built with three rounds of nested PCR, modified from ARM-PCR. TCRdb reprocessed the multiplex PCR reads with MiXCR, giving one entry per CDR3 protein. The sample lists about 93,000 distinct CDR3 sequences, approximately 65% occurring once. No cell sorting was done before RNA was extracted from the tissue. Between the trimmed V and J ends, which lost 5 bases and 1 base, there was a span of 27 bases. The length of the CDR3 is 20 residues. Germline values: CDR1 MDHEN, CDR2 SYDVKM. The sample consisted of lung tumor tissue. The clonotype originates from a man aged 55-75 years with non-small cell lung cancer. This chain connects TRBV28 to TRBJ1-5; D may be TRBD1 (5 bases). CDR3 bases: TGTGCCAGCAGTCCACCCGATGCGCTAGGGGTTGGGGGGAGCAATCAGCCCCAGCATTTT. It translates to CASSPPDALGVGGSNQPQHF.